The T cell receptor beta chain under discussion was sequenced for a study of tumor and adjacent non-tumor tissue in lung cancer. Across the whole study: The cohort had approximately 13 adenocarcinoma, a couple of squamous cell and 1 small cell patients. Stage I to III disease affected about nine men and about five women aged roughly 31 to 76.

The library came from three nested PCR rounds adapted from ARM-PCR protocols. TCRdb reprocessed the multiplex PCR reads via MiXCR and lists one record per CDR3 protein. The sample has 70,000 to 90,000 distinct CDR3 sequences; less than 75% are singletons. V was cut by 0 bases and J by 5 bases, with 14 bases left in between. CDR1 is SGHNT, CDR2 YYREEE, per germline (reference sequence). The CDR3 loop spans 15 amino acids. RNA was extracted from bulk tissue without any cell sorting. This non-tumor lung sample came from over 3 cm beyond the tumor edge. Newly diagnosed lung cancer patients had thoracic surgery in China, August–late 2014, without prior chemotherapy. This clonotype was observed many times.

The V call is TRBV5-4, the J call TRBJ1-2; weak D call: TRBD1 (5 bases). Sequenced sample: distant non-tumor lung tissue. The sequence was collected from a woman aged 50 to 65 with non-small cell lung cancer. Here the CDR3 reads CASSLVGGERYGYTF. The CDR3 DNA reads TGTGCCAGCAGCTTGGTAGGAGGGGAAAGATATGGCTACACCTTC.